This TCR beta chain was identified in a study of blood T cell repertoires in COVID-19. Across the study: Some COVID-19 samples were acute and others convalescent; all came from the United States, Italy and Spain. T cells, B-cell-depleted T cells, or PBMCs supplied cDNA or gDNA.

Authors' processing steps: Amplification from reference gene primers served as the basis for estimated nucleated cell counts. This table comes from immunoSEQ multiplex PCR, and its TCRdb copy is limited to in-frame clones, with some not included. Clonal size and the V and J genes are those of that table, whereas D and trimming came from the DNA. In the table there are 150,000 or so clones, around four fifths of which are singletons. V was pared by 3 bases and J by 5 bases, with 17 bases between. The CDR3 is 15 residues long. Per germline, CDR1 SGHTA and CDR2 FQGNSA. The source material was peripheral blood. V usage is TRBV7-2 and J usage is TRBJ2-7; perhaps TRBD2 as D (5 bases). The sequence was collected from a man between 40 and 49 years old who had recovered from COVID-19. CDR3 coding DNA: TGTGCCAGCAGCTTTCTAGCCCCCTCGCGTCACGAGCAGTACTTC. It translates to CASSFLAPSRHEQYF.